The rows below give T cell receptor beta chains drawn from one sample of a study of Graves' ophthalmopathy and Graves' hyperthyroidism. TCRdb recomputed calls from the multiplex PCR reads with MiXCR, one row per CDR3 protein. The sample has 45,000 to 60,000 distinct CDR3 sequences; roughly 46% are singletons. The specimen sequenced was peripheral blood. These receptor sequences come from an adult woman with Graves' ophthalmopathy. Both conserved end residues are part of each CDR3. The order of the fields is J gene, V gene, CDR3 protein.

J gene: TRBJ2-1
V gene: TRBV15
CDR3 protein: CATSTPRSGTLNEQFF

J gene: TRBJ1-4
V gene: TRBV5-6
CDR3 protein: CAWSATQGLAPNGKLFF

J gene: TRBJ1-5
V gene: TRBV14
CDR3 protein: CASSQGQGNQPQHF

J gene: TRBJ2-7
V gene: TRBV29-1
CDR3 protein: CSAADQSYEQYF

J gene: TRBJ1-4
V gene: TRBV16
CDR3 protein: CASSHAGTGDEKLFF

J gene: TRBJ2-2
V gene: TRBV5-1
CDR3 protein: CASSPAGRESTGELFF

J gene: TRBJ1-5
V gene: TRBV5-1
CDR3 protein: CASSFDSNQPQHF

J gene: TRBJ2-3
V gene: TRBV12-3/TRBV12-4
CDR3 protein: CASGVGADTQYF

J gene: TRBJ2-3
V gene: TRBV7-9
CDR3 protein: CASSRAQRTDTQYF

J gene: TRBJ1-5
V gene: TRBV19
CDR3 protein: CASSMGNQPQHF

J gene: TRBJ2-6
V gene: TRBV9
CDR3 protein: CASSVALSGANVLTF

J gene: TRBJ2-2
V gene: TRBV7-9
CDR3 protein: CASSLVDTGELFF

J gene: TRBJ2-2
V gene: TRBV19
CDR3 protein: CATSLDRVGGELFF

J gene: TRBJ2-1
V gene: TRBV29-1
CDR3 protein: CSVRGLAVGNEQFF

J gene: TRBJ2-3
V gene: TRBV29-1
CDR3 protein: CSVRGSSTDTQYF

J gene: TRBJ1-4
V gene: TRBV7-2
CDR3 protein: CASSPETGNNEKLFF

J gene: TRBJ1-2
V gene: TRBV7-3
CDR3 protein: CASSSTGGYGYTF

J gene: TRBJ1-4
V gene: TRBV10-1
CDR3 protein: CASTPKCEKLFF

J gene: TRBJ1-2
V gene: TRBV6-1
CDR3 protein: CASSAQGNSIYGYTF

J gene: TRBJ2-6
V gene: TRBV6-5
CDR3 protein: CASAIRGYSGANVLTF

J gene: TRBJ1-4
V gene: TRBV29-1
CDR3 protein: CSVPNEKLFF